One TCR beta chain is described in this entry. The source of the sample is a study of technical replicates of blood from a few donors. Libraries were prepared by immunoSEQ multiplex PCR; TCRdb keeps only in-frame clonotypes and omits some of them. Of approximately 87,000 clones in the sample, approximately 95% were seen once. The sequenced sample was T cells isolated from PBMCs. The TCR sequence derives from a human donor in good health.

Here the CDR3 reads CASRLVRDENTEAFF. The CDR3 DNA reads as TGTGCAAGTCGCTTAGTGCGGGACGAGAACACTGAAGCTTTCTTT. The rearrangement joins TRBV12-2 to TRBJ1-1. TRBV12-2 is noted as a pseudogene. CDR3 size: 15 residues.